A selection of T cell receptor beta chains follows, all from one sample in a study of blood T cell repertoires in COVID-19. The protocol was immunoSEQ multiplex PCR, while the TCRdb copy is restricted to in-frame clones and leaves out a portion. This table holds 260,000 or so clones, approximately 84% found once. The material sequenced was peripheral blood. These receptors originate from a human donor in a cohort sampled during active COVID-19. The CDR3 runs from the conserved cysteine through the conserved F or W. D genes are given only for firm matches. Only some rows state a clone size, as once, few, many or a class for expanded clones.

d_call: NA
clone_size: NA
j_call: TRBJ2-5
v_call: TRBV28
cdr3_aa: CASSQDIPETQYF
cdr3_nt: TGTGCCAGCAGTCAAGACATACCAGAGACCCAGTACTTC

d_call: NA
clone_size: NA
j_call: TRBJ2-3
v_call: TRBV6-5
cdr3_aa: CASTSPPDTQYF
cdr3_nt: TGTGCCAGCACCTCCCCCCCAGATACGCAGTATTTT

d_call: NA
clone_size: once
j_call: TRBJ2-3
v_call: TRBV11-2
cdr3_aa: CASSLAAGYTDTQYF
cdr3_nt: TGTGCCAGCAGCTTGGCGGCTGGTTACACAGATACGCAGTATTTT

d_call: NA
clone_size: NA
j_call: TRBJ1-4
v_call: TRBV7-8
cdr3_aa: CASSPGNHGAEKLFF
cdr3_nt: TGTGCCAGCAGTCCGGGGAACCATGGTGCGGAAAAACTGTTTTTT

d_call: TRBD1
clone_size: once
j_call: TRBJ2-5
v_call: TRBV6-5
cdr3_aa: CASSYTGQGAETQYF
cdr3_nt: TGTGCCAGCAGTTACACGGGACAGGGGGCAGAGACCCAGTACTTC

d_call: NA
clone_size: once
j_call: TRBJ1-1
v_call: TRBV19
cdr3_aa: CASTPSGRTEAFF
cdr3_nt: TGTGCCAGTACCCCGTCAGGGCGCACTGAAGCTTTCTTT

d_call: TRBD1
clone_size: NA
j_call: TRBJ1-4
v_call: TRBV28
cdr3_aa: CASSLPGTGNEKLFF
cdr3_nt: TGTGCCAGCAGTTTGCCCGGGACAGGGAATGAAAAACTGTTTTTT

d_call: NA
clone_size: NA
j_call: TRBJ1-1
v_call: TRBV7-9
cdr3_aa: CASSLISSEAFF
cdr3_nt: TGTGCCAGCAGCTTAATTTCATCTGAAGCTTTCTTT

d_call: NA
clone_size: NA
j_call: TRBJ2-4
v_call: TRBV11-2
cdr3_aa: CASSLNFDRPLAKNIQYF
cdr3_nt: TGTGCCAGCAGCCTGAACTTCGACAGGCCCCTAGCCAAAAACATTCAGTACTTC

d_call: NA
clone_size: NA
j_call: TRBJ2-2
v_call: TRBV3-1/TRBV3-2
cdr3_aa: CASSQVLNSRELFF
cdr3_nt: TGTGCCAGCAGCCAAGTTCTAAACTCTAGGGAGCTGTTTTTT

d_call: NA
clone_size: once
j_call: TRBJ2-7
v_call: TRBV7-8
cdr3_aa: CASSPGIASPYEQYF
cdr3_nt: TGTGCCAGCAGCCCCGGGATAGCGAGCCCCTACGAGCAGTACTTC

d_call: TRBD2
clone_size: NA
j_call: TRBJ2-3
v_call: TRBV5-1
cdr3_aa: CASSVPLAVTDTQYF
cdr3_nt: TGCGCCAGCAGCGTCCCTCTAGCGGTCACAGATACGCAGTATTTT

d_call: TRBD1
clone_size: NA
j_call: TRBJ1-2
v_call: TRBV9
cdr3_aa: CASSPGSGQGHGYTF
cdr3_nt: TGTGCCAGCAGCCCAGGCAGTGGACAGGGCCATGGCTACACCTTC

d_call: TRBD2
clone_size: NA
j_call: TRBJ2-1
v_call: TRBV9
cdr3_aa: CASSVEPSGSPNEQFF
cdr3_nt: TGTGCCAGCAGCGTAGAACCTAGCGGGAGTCCAAATGAGCAGTTCTTC

d_call: NA
clone_size: NA
j_call: TRBJ1-1
v_call: TRBV6-4
cdr3_aa: CASSDGSGGDTEAFF
cdr3_nt: TGTGCCAGCAGTGACGGTTCCGGGGGAGACACTGAAGCTTTCTTT

d_call: NA
clone_size: NA
j_call: TRBJ2-2
v_call: TRBV5-1
cdr3_aa: CATSLDPGNTGELFF
cdr3_nt: TGCGCCACCTCCCTGGATCCGGGGAACACCGGGGAGCTGTTTTTT

d_call: NA
clone_size: NA
j_call: TRBJ2-2
v_call: TRBV24-1
cdr3_aa: CATSGITGHTGELFF
cdr3_nt: TGTGCCACCAGTGGGATAACAGGGCACACCGGGGAGCTGTTTTTT

d_call: NA
clone_size: few
j_call: TRBJ1-6
v_call: TRBV4-1
cdr3_aa: CASSRADLGHQSSPLHF
cdr3_nt: TGCGCCAGCAGCCGGGCTGATCTAGGACATCAGTCATCACCCCTCCACTTT

d_call: TRBD1
clone_size: few
j_call: TRBJ2-7
v_call: TRBV6-6
cdr3_aa: CASNPGQGPYEQYF
cdr3_nt: TGTGCCAGCAACCCGGGACAGGGACCCTACGAGCAGTACTTC

d_call: NA
clone_size: NA
j_call: TRBJ2-1
v_call: TRBV27
cdr3_aa: CASSLRRSSYNEQFF
cdr3_nt: TGTGCCAGCAGTTTGAGGAGAAGCTCCTACAATGAGCAGTTCTTC

d_call: NA
clone_size: NA
j_call: TRBJ2-3
v_call: TRBV2
cdr3_aa: CASNPSGLTDTQYF
cdr3_nt: TGTGCCAGCAATCCGAGCGGACTCACAGATACGCAGTATTTT

d_call: NA
clone_size: NA
j_call: TRBJ2-1
v_call: TRBV27
cdr3_aa: CASSSGLNNEQFF
cdr3_nt: TGTGCCAGCAGTTCGGGACTCAACAATGAGCAGTTCTTC

d_call: TRBD1
clone_size: NA
j_call: TRBJ1-5
v_call: TRBV19
cdr3_aa: CASSTGTGRNQPQHF
cdr3_nt: TGTGCCAGTAGTACCGGGACAGGAAGAAATCAGCCCCAGCATTTT